This paragraph covers one TCR beta chain sequence. Its cognate antigen is unknown. This record comes from a study of T cell responses to AZD1222 COVID-19 vaccine. Study-level points and caveats: A mostly white British donor set with more females was recruited, and clonal diversity was possibly underestimated.

The V gene end was trimmed by 0 bases and the J gene end by 14 bases; junction bases not matched to a gene: 14. This CDR3 region has 17 residues. CDR1 is LNHDA and CDR2 is SQIVND in the germline V gene (reference sequence). The assay was immunoSEQ multiplex PCR, and TCRdb's table has in-frame clones only and misses some. The sample records about 200,000 clones, 80% to 95% being singletons. The sequencing used peripheral blood, collected 28 days after the second AZD1222 dose. The receptor's source is an adult who received the AZD1222 COVID-19 vaccine. This chain joins TRBV19 and TRBJ1-6; 9 nucleotides align to TRBD1. The CDR3 sequence: CASSIDHRGQGPLTLHF. CDR3 DNA sequence: TGTGCCAGTAGTATAGACCACCGGGGACAGGGTCCGTTAACCCTCCACTTT.